This T cell receptor (beta chain) was sequenced for a study of CD8 T cells in Susac syndrome. Reverse transcription of roughly 0.5 to 1 ug RNA was performed with random hexamers. Amplification of TCR beta CDR3 spanned 54 Vbeta and 13 Jbeta via immunoSEQ multiplex PCR. TCRdb reprocessed the immunoSEQ multiplex PCR reads with MiXCR, giving one entry per CDR3 protein. The table lists some 190,000 distinct CDR3 sequences, approximately 94% of them singletons. In germline, CDR1 is SGHAT, CDR2 FQNNGV. The length of the CDR3 is 15 residues. Trimming removed 0 bases at V and 1 base at J, with 7 bases between. From blood CD8+ and CD4+ T cells, TCR beta sequences were generated. The multiple sclerosis control group consisted of treatment-naive patients whose relapsing-remitting disease, which was either stable or active, fulfilled revised McDonald criteria. TEMRA cells underwent FACS enrichment and CD8+ and CD4+ T cells underwent negative isolation.

This receptor was obtained from a human donor with multiple sclerosis. What was sequenced was CD4+ T cells from PBMCs. This chain connects TRBV11-2 to TRBJ1-5, with D uncertain. The CDR3 sequence is CASSLDNGSNQPQHF. DNA for the CDR3: TGTGCCAGCAGCTTAGATAATGGGAGCAATCAGCCCCAGCATTTT.